Below are 25 T cell receptor beta chains sequenced from a single sample in a study of T cell responses to AZD1222 COVID-19 vaccine. Here immunoSEQ multiplex PCR was the method, and the copy in TCRdb shows in-frame clones only, minus some. The table includes around 70,000 clones, approximately 90% detected once. The sample here was peripheral blood, taken 28 days after the second AZD1222 dose. All receptors come from an adult who received the AZD1222 COVID-19 vaccine.

The chain employs TRBV30 and TRBJ1-1, with 7 bases matching TRBD1. The junction had 4 bases not matched to a gene; V was cut back by 8 bases and J by 1 base. Germline CDR1 reads GTSNPN; CDR2 reads SVGIG (reference sequence). The CDR3 totals 12 residues. CDR3 loop: CAQGQPNTEAFF. CDR3 nucleotides: TGTGCCCAGGGACAGCCGAACACTGAAGCTTTCTTT.

V gene TRBV5-4 combines with J gene TRBJ2-7; possible D gene TRBD1, 6 bases. Trimming cost V 0 bases and J 0 bases, with 10 bases left between them. Per the germline V gene, CDR1 is SGHNT and CDR2 is YYREEE (reference sequence). The CDR3 is 15 amino acids. CDR3 in amino acids: CASSLVGASSYEQYF. DNA of the CDR3: TGTGCCAGCAGCTTGGTGGGGGCGAGCTCCTACGAGCAGTACTTC.

The chain employs TRBV12-3 or TRBV12-4 and TRBJ1-2; D is ambiguous. The CDR3 is 13 residues long. Between the trimmed V and J ends, which lost 6 bases and 9 bases, there was a span of 17 bases. The CDR3 is CASRDLRGVSYTF. The CDR3 coding sequence is TGTGCCAGCAGAGATCTCCGCGGGGTTAGCTACACCTTC.

The chain uses TRBV4-2 and TRBJ2-7; maybe TRBD1 (6 bases). The V gene's germline CDR1 is LGHNA and CDR2 YNFKEQ. The CDR3 covers 13 residues. Trimming removed 0 bases from V and 7 bases from J, with 10 bases in between. DNA for the CDR3: TGTGCCAGCAGCCAAGAGGGGGCGAGGGAGCAGTACTTC. Translation: CASSQEGAREQYF.

The V call is TRBV18, the J call TRBJ1-5, with 9 nucleotides matching TRBD1. The junction had 5 bases not matched to a gene; V was cut back by 3 bases and J by 5 bases. The CDR3 extends over 15 amino acids. Germline loops: CDR1 KGHSH, CDR2 LQKENI. The CDR3 sequence: CASSPTGTGYQPQHF. The CDR3 DNA reads as TGTGCCAGCTCACCTACCGGGACAGGGTATCAGCCCCAGCATTTT.

V gene TRBV14 combines with J gene TRBJ2-3, with a possible D match to TRBD2 (5 bases). Trimming removed 0 bases from V and 6 bases from J, with 16 bases in between. This CDR3 comprises 16 residues. Looked up from germline, CDR1 is SGHDN and CDR2 is FVKESK. The CDR3 loop reads CASSQERGWPGDTQYF. The CDR3 DNA reads TGTGCCAGCAGCCAAGAGAGAGGGTGGCCCGGGGATACGCAGTATTTT.

As to this clone: The same CDR3 is also encoded by other DNA sequences in this sample. The V gene is TRBV19, the J gene TRBJ1-1; 7 positions match TRBD1. CDR1 and CDR2 from the germline V gene are LNHDA and SQIVND (reference sequence). This CDR3 is 14 amino acids long. V shed 6 bases, J shed 4 bases, and the junction held 8 bases outside the gene matches. The CDR3 bases are TGTGCCAGTAGCCCACAGGGGTGGGGCACTGAAGCTTTCTTT. Translated: CASSPQGWGTEAFF.

This chain connects TRBV2 to TRBJ1-5; D is unclear. The V end lost 6 bases, the J end lost 4 bases, and 13 bases lay between the germline ends. The CDR3 totals 14 residues. Germline CDR1 SNHLY, CDR2 FYNNEI. The CDR3 sequence: CASSPDGLNQPQHF. In nucleotides, the CDR3 is TGTGCCAGCAGCCCGGACGGTCTGAATCAGCCCCAGCATTTT. The entire variable domain, with the rest obtained from reference TRBV2 and TRBJ1-5, is as follows: EPEVTQTPSHQVTQMGQEVILRCVPISNHLYFYWYRQILGQKVEFLVSFYNNEISEKSEIFDDQFSVERPDGSNFTLKIRSTKLEDSAMYFCASSPDGLNQPQHFGDGTRLSIL.

This chain joins TRBV23-1 and TRBJ2-1, with D perhaps assigned TRBD1 or TRBD2 (5 bases each). TRBV23-1 is reported as an ORF; its role is uncertain. V was clipped by 1 base and J by 5 bases, with 6 bases between them. The CDR3 consists of 13 residues. The CDR3 DNA reads TGCGCCAGCAGTCAATGGGACGACAATGAGCAGTTCTTC. It translates to CASSQWDDNEQFF.

The chain has TRBV6-5 and TRBJ2-5; tentatively, D is TRBD1 (6 bases). The V gene lost 7 bases and the J gene lost 5 bases, with 17 bases spanning the gap. The CDR3 has 14 amino acids. Germline CDR1 reads MNHEY; CDR2 reads SVGAGI. In nucleotides, the CDR3 is TGTGCCAGCACCGAAGGGGGACGCGGGGAGACCCAGTACTTC. It encodes CASTEGGRGETQYF.

This rearrangement joins TRBV29-1 to TRBJ2-3; TRBD1 is a possible D gene (5 bases). V lost 4 bases and J 0 bases, leaving 8 bases between the germline ends. This CDR3 is built from 13 residues. Germline loops: CDR1 SQVTM, CDR2 ANQGSEA. CDR3 amino acids: CSVATASTDTQYF. The DNA of the CDR3 is TGCAGCGTTGCGACAGCGAGCACAGATACGCAGTATTTT.

The CDR3, as DNA: TGTGCCAGTAGCACAGGGGGCGATCCATCACTCGGCTACACCTTC. Amino acids: CASSTGGDPSLGYTF. The chain is built from TRBV19 and TRBJ1-2; 9 nucleotides align to TRBD1. This CDR3 has 15 residues. With 6 bases clipped from V and 8 bases from J, the junction kept 13 bases outside the gene matches. Per the germline V gene, CDR1 is LNHDA and CDR2 is SQIVND (reference sequence).

This clone appeared a single time. V is TRBV6-1 and J is TRBJ2-7, with D possibly being TRBD2 (6 bases). Trimming took 1 base from V and 3 from J, leaving 22 bases between them. The CDR3 is 18 residues long. From germline, CDR1 is MNHNS and CDR2 SASEGT. CDR3 sequence: CASSEGTQRASLGYEQYF. DNA of the CDR3: TGTGCCAGCAGTGAAGGGACCCAGCGGGCTTCTCTTGGCTACGAGCAGTACTTC.

This chain connects TRBV19 to TRBJ1-5, with 7 nucleotides matching TRBD1. V lost 1 base, J lost 2 bases, and 8 bases stayed unmatched. CDR3 size: 17 residues. The germline V gene has CDR1 LNHDA and CDR2 SQIVND (reference sequence). CDR3 loop: CASSIVSGGNGNQPQHF. CDR3 sequence (DNA): TGTGCCAGTAGTATAGTGTCAGGGGGGAATGGCAATCAGCCCCAGCATTTT.

The J gene is TRBJ2-1, the V gene TRBV19, with 9 bases lining up with TRBD2. From germline, CDR1 is LNHDA and CDR2 SQIVND (reference sequence). Losses at the gene ends were 3 bases for V and 5 bases for J; bases not matched to a gene: 5. The CDR3 has 15 residues. CDR3 DNA sequence: TGTGCCAGTAGTATCTTGGCGGGAGGGAACAATGAGCAGTTCTTC. This encodes CASSILAGGNNEQFF.

The chain combines TRBV19 with TRBJ1-5, with D possibly TRBD1 on 6 matching bases. This CDR3 comprises 15 residues. Trimming stripped 7 bases from V and 4 bases from J, with 17 bases between. Germline V gene sequence: CDR1 LNHDA, CDR2 SQIVND (reference sequence). The CDR3 region has the DNA TGTGCCAGTATTACCTCCGGGACACAAAATCAGCCCCAGCATTTT. Its translation is CASITSGTQNQPQHF. The variable domain in full, completed from reference TRBV19 and TRBJ1-5, reads DGGITQSPKYLFRKEGQNVTLSCEQNLNHDAMYWYRQDPGQGLRLIYYSQIVNDFQKGDIAEGYSVSREKKESFPLTVTSAQKNPTAFYLCASITSGTQNQPQHFGDGTRLSIL.

The chain links TRBV6-5 to TRBJ2-7; D assignment may be TRBD1 or TRBD2 (5 bases each). The CDR3 length is 15 residues. Looked up from germline, CDR1 is MNHEY and CDR2 is SVGAGI. The V and J ends lost 8 bases and 2 bases respectively, with 19 bases between them. The CDR3 loop reads CASHPRGPTTYEQYF. The CDR3 DNA sequence: TGTGCCAGCCACCCGAGGGGACCGACTACCTACGAGCAGTACTTC.

The chain combines TRBV25-1 with TRBJ1-2; D call uncertain. V was clipped by 1 base and J by 7 bases, with 7 bases between them. Germline CDR1 MGHDK, CDR2 SYGVNS. The CDR3 has 12 residues. CDR3 residues: CASSEWSVGYTF. The CDR3 DNA reads TGTGCCAGCAGTGAATGGAGCGTTGGCTACACCTTC.

CDR3 DNA sequence: TGTGCCAGTCTTTCGGCGACAGGGAACTCCTACGAGCAGTACTTC. This encodes CASLSATGNSYEQYF. The chain combines TRBV2 with TRBJ2-7; TRBD1 matches 7 bases. This CDR3 contains 15 residues. Germline V CDR1 and CDR2: SNHLY, FYNNEI. J was trimmed by 0 bases and V by 9 bases; bases with no gene match: 11.

The chain links TRBV7-3 to TRBJ2-3; the match to TRBD2 covers 14 bases. The V gene end was trimmed by 5 bases and the J gene end by 4 bases; junction bases not matched to a gene: 8. The CDR3 extends over 17 amino acids. CDR1 and CDR2 (germline): SGHTA, FQGTGA. The CDR3 DNA reads TGTGCCAGCAGCATCGGGACTAGCGGGAGAAACCCAGATACGCAGTATTTT. This sequence encodes CASSIGTSGRNPDTQYF.

This CDR3 is CASSGAYEQYF. CDR3 sequence (DNA): TGTGCCAGCAGCGGAGCCTACGAGCAGTACTTC. The chain is built from TRBV5-4 and TRBJ2-7; D uncertain. The germline V gene has CDR1 SGHNT and CDR2 YYREEE (reference sequence). This CDR3 spans 11 amino acids. Trimming removed 4 bases at V and 2 bases at J, with 4 bases between.

The chain has TRBV14 and TRBJ1-6; D is ambiguous. Trimming shortened V by 1 base and J by 9 bases, and 10 bases separated the two germline ends. CDR1 and CDR2 from the germline V gene are SGHDN and FVKESK. The CDR3 is 14 amino acids. CDR3 coding DNA: TGTGCCAGCAGCCAAGTTGGAAGGATTTCACCCCTCCACTTT. Translated, it gives CASSQVGRISPLHF. Complete variable domain (other parts from reference TRBV14 and TRBJ1-6): EAGVTQFPSHSVIEKGQTVTLRCDPISGHDNLYWYRRVMGKEIKFLLHFVKESKQDESGMPNNRFLAERTGGTYSTLKVQPAELEDSGVYFCASSQVGRISPLHFGNGTRLTVT.

The chain links TRBV14 to TRBJ1-6; D is unresolved. Germline CDR1 and CDR2: SGHDN and FVKESK. CDR3 length: 15 amino acids. V was trimmed by 2 bases and J by 6 bases, leaving 11 bases between them. Here the CDR3 reads CASSQSAWGNSPLHF. The CDR3 DNA sequence: TGTGCCAGCAGCCAATCGGCTTGGGGTAATTCACCCCTCCACTTT.

This clone was seen a single time. The chain links TRBV5-6 to TRBJ2-7; 11 bases line up with TRBD2. V lost 7 bases, J lost 3 bases, and 3 bases stayed unmatched. The CDR3 is 13 residues long. From germline, CDR1 is SGHDT and CDR2 YYEEEE. The CDR3 nucleotides read TGTGCCAGCGTAGCGGGAGGGAGCTACGAGCAGTACTTC. The encoded protein is CASVAGGSYEQYF.

The chain couples TRBV19 to TRBJ1-1, with D possibly being TRBD1 (6 bases). V was pared by 1 base and J by 1 base, with 10 bases between. The CDR3 consists of 15 residues. The germline CDR1 and CDR2 sequences are LNHDA and SQIVND (reference sequence). CDR3 in DNA: TGTGCCAGTAGTATAGGTGGACAGACGAACACTGAAGCTTTCTTT. Residues: CASSIGGQTNTEAFF.